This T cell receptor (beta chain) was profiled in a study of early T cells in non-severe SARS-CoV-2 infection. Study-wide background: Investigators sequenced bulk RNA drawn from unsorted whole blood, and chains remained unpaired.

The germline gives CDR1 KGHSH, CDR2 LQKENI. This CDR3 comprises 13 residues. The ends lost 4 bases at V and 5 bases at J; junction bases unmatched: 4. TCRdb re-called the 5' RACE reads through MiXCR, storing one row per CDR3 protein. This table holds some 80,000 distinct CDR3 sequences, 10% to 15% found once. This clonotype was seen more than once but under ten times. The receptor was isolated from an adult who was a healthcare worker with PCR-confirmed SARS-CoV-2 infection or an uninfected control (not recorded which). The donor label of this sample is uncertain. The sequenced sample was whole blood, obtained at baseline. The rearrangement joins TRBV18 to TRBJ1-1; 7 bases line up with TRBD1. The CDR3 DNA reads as TGTGCCAGCTCACAGGGGGCGATTACTGAAGCTTTCTTT. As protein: CASSQGAITEAFF.